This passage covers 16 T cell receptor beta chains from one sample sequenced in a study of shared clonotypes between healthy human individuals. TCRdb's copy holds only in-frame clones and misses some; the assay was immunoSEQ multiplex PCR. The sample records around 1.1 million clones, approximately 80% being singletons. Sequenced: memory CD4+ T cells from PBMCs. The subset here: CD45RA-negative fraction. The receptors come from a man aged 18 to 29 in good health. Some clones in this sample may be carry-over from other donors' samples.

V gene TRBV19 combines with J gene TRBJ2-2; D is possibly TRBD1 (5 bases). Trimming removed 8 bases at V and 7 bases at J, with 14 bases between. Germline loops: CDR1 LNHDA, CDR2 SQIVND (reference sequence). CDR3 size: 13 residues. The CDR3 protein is CASGQSVVGELFF. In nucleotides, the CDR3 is TGTGCCAGTGGACAATCAGTTGTCGGGGAGCTGTTTTTT.

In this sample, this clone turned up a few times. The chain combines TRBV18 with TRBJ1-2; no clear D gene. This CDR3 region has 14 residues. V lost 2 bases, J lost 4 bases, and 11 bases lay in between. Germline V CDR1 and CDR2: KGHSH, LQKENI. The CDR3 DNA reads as TGTGCCAGCTCACCATCTGGTGTAAGCTATGGCTACACCTTC. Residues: CASSPSGVSYGYTF. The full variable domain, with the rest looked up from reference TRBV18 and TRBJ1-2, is NAGVMQNPRHLVRRRGQEARLRCSPMKGHSHVYWYRQLPEEGLKFMVYLQKENIIDESGMPKERFSAEFPKEGPSILRIQQVVRGDSAAYFCASSPSGVSYGYTFGSGTRLTVV.

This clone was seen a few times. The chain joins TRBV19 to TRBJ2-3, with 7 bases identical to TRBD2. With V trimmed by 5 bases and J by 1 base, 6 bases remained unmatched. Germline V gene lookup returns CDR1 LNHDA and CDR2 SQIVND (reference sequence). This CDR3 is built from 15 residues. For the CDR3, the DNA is TGTGCCAGTAGTCTAAGCGGGAAAGGCACAGATACGCAGTATTTT. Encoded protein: CASSLSGKGTDTQYF.

CDR3 sequence (DNA): TGTGCCTGGAGTTTGAGGGGGGGCACTGAAGCTTTCTTT. As protein: CAWSLRGGTEAFF. The V gene is TRBV30, the J gene TRBJ1-1, with a possible D match to TRBD1 (6 bases). Trimming stripped 2 bases from V and 4 bases from J, with 11 bases between. Germline V gene sequence: CDR1 GTSNPN, CDR2 SVGIG (reference sequence). This CDR3 has 13 residues.

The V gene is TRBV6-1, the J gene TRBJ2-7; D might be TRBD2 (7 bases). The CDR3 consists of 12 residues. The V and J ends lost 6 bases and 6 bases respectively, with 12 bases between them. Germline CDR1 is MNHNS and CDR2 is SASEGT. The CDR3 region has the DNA TGTGCCAGCAGCGACCGGGGGGCCGAGCAGTACTTC. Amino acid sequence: CASSDRGAEQYF.

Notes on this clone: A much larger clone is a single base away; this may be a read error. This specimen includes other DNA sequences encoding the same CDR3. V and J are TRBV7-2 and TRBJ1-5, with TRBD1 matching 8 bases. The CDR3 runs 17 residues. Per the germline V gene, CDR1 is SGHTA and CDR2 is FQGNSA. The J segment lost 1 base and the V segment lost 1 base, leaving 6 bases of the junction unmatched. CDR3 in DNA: TGTGCCAGCAGCTTAGTAGCAGGGGGCAGCAGCAATCAGCCCCAGCATTTT. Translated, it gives CASSLVAGGSSNQPQHF.

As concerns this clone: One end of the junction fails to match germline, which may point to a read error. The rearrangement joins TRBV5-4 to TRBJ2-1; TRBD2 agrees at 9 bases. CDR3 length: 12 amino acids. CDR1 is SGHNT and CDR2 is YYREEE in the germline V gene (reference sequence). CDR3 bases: TGTGCCAGCAGACTTGATAGCGGGAGTACACTCTTC. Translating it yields CASRLDSGSTLF.

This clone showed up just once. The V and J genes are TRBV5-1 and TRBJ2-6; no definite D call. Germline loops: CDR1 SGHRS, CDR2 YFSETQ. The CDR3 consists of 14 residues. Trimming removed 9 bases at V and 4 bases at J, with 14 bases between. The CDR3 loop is CATKTLPGANVLTF. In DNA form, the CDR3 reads TGCGCCACCAAAACCCTCCCGGGGGCCAACGTCCTGACTTTC.

This CDR3 is CASSLAQGAWTGNTIYF. In nucleotides, the CDR3 is TGTGCCAGCAGCTTGGCACAGGGGGCCTGGACTGGAAACACCATATATTTT. This chain joins TRBV5-6 and TRBJ1-3; 9 positions agree with TRBD1. The CDR3 has 17 amino acids. The V gene end was trimmed by 0 bases and the J gene end by 2 bases; junction bases not matched to a gene: 6. Germline CDR1 and CDR2: SGHDT and YYEEEE.

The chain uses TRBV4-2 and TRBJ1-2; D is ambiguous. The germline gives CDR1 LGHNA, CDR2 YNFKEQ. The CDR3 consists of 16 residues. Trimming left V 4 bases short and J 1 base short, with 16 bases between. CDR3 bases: TGTGCCAGCAGCCTAGCCGGAGTCGCGGTTAACTATGGCTACACCTTC. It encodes CASSLAGVAVNYGYTF.

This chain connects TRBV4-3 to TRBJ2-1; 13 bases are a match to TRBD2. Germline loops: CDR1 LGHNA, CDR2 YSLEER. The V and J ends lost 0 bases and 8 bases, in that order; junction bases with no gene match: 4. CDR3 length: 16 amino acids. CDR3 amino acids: CASSQELAGGLDEQFF. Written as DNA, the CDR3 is TGCGCCAGCAGCCAAGAACTAGCGGGAGGGCTGGATGAGCAGTTCTTC.

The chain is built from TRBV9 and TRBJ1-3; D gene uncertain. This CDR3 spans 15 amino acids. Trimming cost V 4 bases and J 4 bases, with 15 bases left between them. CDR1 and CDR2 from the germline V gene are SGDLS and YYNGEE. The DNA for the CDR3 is TGTGCCAGCAGCTCGGGTGGCACAGCCGGAAACACCATATATTTT. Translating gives CASSSGGTAGNTIYF.

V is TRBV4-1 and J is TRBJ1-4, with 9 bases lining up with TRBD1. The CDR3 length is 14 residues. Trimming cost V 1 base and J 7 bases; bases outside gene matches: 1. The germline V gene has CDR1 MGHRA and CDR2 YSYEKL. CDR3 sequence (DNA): TGCGCCAGCAGCCAAGCGGACAGGGGTGAAAAACTGTTTTTT. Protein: CASSQADRGEKLFF.

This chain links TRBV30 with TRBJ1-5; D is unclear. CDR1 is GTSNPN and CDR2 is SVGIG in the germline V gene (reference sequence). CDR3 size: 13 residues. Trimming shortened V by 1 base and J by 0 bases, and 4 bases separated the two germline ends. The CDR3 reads CAWSAGSNQPQHF. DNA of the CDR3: TGTGCCTGGAGTGCAGGTAGCAATCAGCCCCAGCATTTT. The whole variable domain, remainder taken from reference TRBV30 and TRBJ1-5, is SQTIHQWPATLVQPVGSPLSLECTVEGTSNPNLYWYRQAAGRGLQLLFYSVGIGQISSEVPQNLSASRPQDRQFILSSKKLLLSDSGFYLCAWSAGSNQPQHFGDGTRLSIL.

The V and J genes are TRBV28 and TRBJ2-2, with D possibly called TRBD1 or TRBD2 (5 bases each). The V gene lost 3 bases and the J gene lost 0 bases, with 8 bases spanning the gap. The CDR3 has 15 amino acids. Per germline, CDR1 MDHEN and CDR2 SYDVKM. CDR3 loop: CASSLRGANTGELFF. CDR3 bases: TGTGCCAGCAGTTTGAGGGGCGCGAACACCGGGGAGCTGTTTTTT.

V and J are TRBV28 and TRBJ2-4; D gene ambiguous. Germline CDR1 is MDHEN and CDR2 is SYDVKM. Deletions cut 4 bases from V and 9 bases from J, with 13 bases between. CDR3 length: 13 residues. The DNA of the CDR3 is TGTGCCAGCAGTTACGCCCATGACGCCATTCAGTACTTC. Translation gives CASSYAHDAIQYF.